This T cell receptor beta chain was retrieved from a study of control samples from healthy donors and cancer patients. Only in-frame clones appear in the TCRdb table, and some are missing; sequencing was by immunoSEQ multiplex PCR. The sample carries about 120,000 clones, more than 80% recorded once. Trimming cost V 2 bases and J 4 bases, with 14 bases left between them. Germline V gene data show CDR1 as MNHEY and CDR2 as SMNVEV (reference sequence). The CDR3 extends over 15 amino acids. The receptor comes from a man aged 50 to 60 in good health. Specimen: blood. The J gene is TRBJ1-2, the V gene TRBV27; D not certain. The DNA for the CDR3 is TGTGCCAGCAGTTTAAGTATCCAACTTCTCTATGGCTACACCTTC. Protein product: CASSLSIQLLYGYTF.